The 7 T cell receptor beta chains below all came from one sample that was sequenced in a study of neoadjuvant anti-PD-1 for oral cavity cancer. The protocol was immunoSEQ multiplex PCR, while the TCRdb copy is restricted to in-frame clones and leaves out a portion. The table shows about 62,000 clones, with 70% to 85% occurring only once. The sequences come from PBMCs, collected before nivolumab (anti-PD-1) treatment. The origin of the receptors is a person aged 35 to 85 with oral cavity squamous cell carcinoma.

With respect to this clone: One end of the junction varies from germline; a read error may be responsible. This chain uses TRBV5-1 with TRBJ2-1; 10 bases are a match to TRBD2. Germline loops: CDR1 SGHRS, CDR2 YFSETQ. The CDR3 has 17 amino acids. The CDR3 protein is CASSFVGSGRAYHEQFF. The DNA for the CDR3 is TGCGCCAGCAGCTTTGTGGGGAGCGGGAGGGCCTACCATGAGCAGTTCTTC. Combining the CDR3 with reference TRBV5-1 and TRBJ2-1 gives the whole variable domain KAGVTQTPRYLIKTRGQQVTLSCSPISGHRSVSWYQQTPGQGLQFLFEYFSETQRNKGNFPGRFSGRQFSNSRSEMNVSTLELGDSALYLCASSFVGSGRAYHEQFFGPGTRLTVL.

This clone came up once. CDR3: CASGRGGYTF. The CDR3 coding sequence is TGTGCCAGCGGCCGGGGTGGCTACACCTTC. The chain combines TRBV6-1 with TRBJ1-2; D unclear. CDR3 length equals 10 residues. Between the trimmed V and J ends, which lost 8 bases and 7 bases, there was a span of 8 bases. Germline V lookup: CDR1 MNHNS, CDR2 SASEGT.

The table lists this clone with a few counts. The gene calls are TRBV6-1 and TRBJ2-3; 9 nucleotides line up with TRBD2. CDR1 and CDR2 (germline): MNHNS, SASEGT. Germline trimming cut 6 bases from V and 2 bases from J; bases unmatched to any gene: 6. The CDR3 totals 15 residues. The CDR3 DNA reads as TGTGCCAGCAGGCCGACTAGCGGTCTCACAGATACGCAGTATTTT. Translating it yields CASRPTSGLTDTQYF.

The rearrangement links TRBV21-1 to TRBJ1-4; the D call of TRBD1 is as the table states it, not checked on the DNA. TRBV21-1 is shown as a pseudogene. The CDR3 consists of 15 residues. CDR3 nucleotide sequence: TGTGCCAGCAGCAAAGTGGTGGGGCGTGGTGAAAAACTGTTTTTT. Protein sequence: CASSKVVGRGEKLFF.

V usage is TRBV29-1 and J usage is TRBJ2-1, with TRBD2 as a possible D gene (6 bases). The length of the CDR3 is 15 residues. Trimming removed 3 bases at V and 5 bases at J, with 17 bases between. The V gene's germline CDR1 is SQVTM and CDR2 ANQGSEA. CDR3 DNA: TGCAGCGTTGAGAAGGAGGGGAGGTTCCACAATGAGCAGTTCTTC. Its protein is CSVEKEGRFHNEQFF.

V is TRBV30 and J is TRBJ2-7; possibly TRBD1 or TRBD2 for D (6 bases each). The CDR3 is 10 residues long. Trimming removed 8 bases from V and 6 bases from J, with 11 bases in between. Germline CDR1 is GTSNPN and CDR2 is SVGIG (reference sequence). For the CDR3, the DNA is TGTGCCGGGGGGCTCGTCGAGCAGTACTTC. As protein: CAGGLVEQYF.

The gene calls are TRBV4-1 and TRBJ2-5; weak D call: TRBD1 (5 bases). Trimming left V 1 base short and J 5 bases short, with 14 bases between. Germline V CDR1 and CDR2: MGHRA, YSYEKL. The CDR3 has 15 amino acids. CDR3 DNA sequence: TGCGCCAGCAGCCAAGCCCAGGGTACTCCGGAGACCCAGTACTTC. Protein sequence: CASSQAQGTPETQYF.